This T cell receptor beta chain was identified during a study of vaccination and CD4 T cells after COVID-19. About the study: In the control cultures, a CEFX pool, an HIV-1 Nef pool, or no peptide was supplied.

About this clonotype itself: Its antigen is unidentified.

Study-wide results and limits: Within the convalescent patients, a median approximately 86% of the SARS-CoV-2-reactive clones were ones that appeared only post-vaccination.

Cultured CD4+ T-cell DNA underwent Oncomine TCR Beta short-read sequencing. MiXCR, applied by TCRdb to the PCR reads, yields one record per CDR3 protein. The table shows 22,000 or so distinct CDR3 sequences, with about 39% occurring only once. Treatment given: approximately 9-day PBMC culture with coronavirus spike peptide pools or control peptides (ViraFEST assay). Researchers reported culturing 2 million or so PBMCs per well with approximately 10 IU/ml IL-2 and about 9.3 ug/ml peptide pools. Fresh IL-2 medium was used to replace half of the medium on days 3 and 7. CDR1 is WSHSY, CDR2 SAAADI, per germline. CDR3 size: 14 residues. The V gene lost 5 bases and the J gene lost 6 bases, with 15 bases spanning the gap.

Sequenced material: CD4+ T cells from blood, cultured in vitro. The sequence came from a human donor who had recovered from COVID-19. The chain links TRBV10-2 to TRBJ2-3, with D possibly matching TRBD1 (6 bases). This CDR3 is CASSPMTGPDTQYF. CDR3 DNA: TGCGCCAGCAGTCCGATGACAGGTCCCGATACGCAGTATTTT.